The 29 T cell receptor beta chains below come from one sample, sequenced in a study of T cells in Graves' hyperthyroidism and ophthalmopathy. Amplified regions were TCR beta CDR3 sequences from RNA transcripts. TCR CDR3 regions were first amplified by RT-PCR with HTBI primers. A single record per CDR3 protein comes from TCRdb applying MiXCR to the multiplex PCR reads. The table has 560,000 or so distinct CDR3 sequences, roughly 21% seen once. The sequencing sample was made of blood. The origin of the receptors is a man between 40 and 49 years old with Graves' ophthalmopathy.

Many counts were recorded for this clonotype. CDR3: CAGRDRGPNTEAFF. In nucleotides, the CDR3 is TGTGCCGGCCGGGACAGGGGACCGAACACTGAAGCTTTCTTT. This rearrangement joins TRBV6-2 or TRBV6-3 to TRBJ1-1; the match to TRBD1 covers 10 bases. CDR1 is MNHEY, CDR2 SVGEGT, per germline. The trim removed 11 bases at V and 1 base at J, leaving 7 bases unmatched. This CDR3 has 14 residues.

V gene TRBV6-1 combines with J gene TRBJ1-1, with D unresolved. From germline, CDR1 is MNHNS and CDR2 SASEGT. The V and J ends lost 5 bases and 3 bases respectively, with 16 bases between them. This CDR3 has 15 amino acids. The CDR3 here is CASSYWAEPYTEAFF. The CDR3 DNA reads as TGTGCCAGCAGTTATTGGGCCGAGCCCTACACTGAAGCTTTCTTT.

This clonotype was seen ten or more times. The chain recombines TRBV12-3 or TRBV12-4 with TRBJ2-1; no reliable D call. The CDR3 consists of 15 residues. The ends were cut back, 7 bases at V and 6 bases at J, with 19 bases in the middle. Here the CDR3 reads CASMTLLPAGNEQFF. In nucleotides, the CDR3 is TGTGCCAGCATGACCCTTCTACCGGCCGGCAATGAGCAGTTCTTC.

This chain links TRBV3-1 with TRBJ1-5, with 10 bases fitting TRBD1. Per germline, CDR1 LGHDT and CDR2 YNNKEL (reference sequence). This CDR3 is built from 15 residues. The ends lost 4 bases at V and 6 bases at J; junction bases unmatched: 6. The CDR3 nucleotides read TGTGCCAGCAGCCCCCGACAGGGGGCAGGTCAGCCCCAGCATTTT. It yields the protein CASSPRQGAGQPQHF.

This clonotype has a count of ten or more. The V and J genes are TRBV7-2 and TRBJ2-1, with TRBD2 identical over 10 bases. The V gene's germline CDR1 is SGHTA and CDR2 FQGNSA. The ends lost 6 bases at V and 9 bases at J; junction bases unmatched: 8. The CDR3 length is 14 residues. The CDR3 DNA reads TGTGCCAGCAGTCTAGCGGGGGACCGCGGTGAGCAGTTCTTC. It codes for CASSLAGDRGEQFF.

Many counts were recorded for this clonotype. The chain employs TRBV7-2 and TRBJ1-1; D is ambiguous. The V gene's germline CDR1 is SGHTA and CDR2 FQGNSA. Trimming cost V 5 bases and J 0 bases, with 13 bases left between them. There are 15 residues in the CDR3. The CDR3 loop is CASSPLVGMNTEAFF. The CDR3 DNA follows: TGTGCCAGCAGCCCGTTGGTGGGGATGAACACTGAAGCTTTCTTT.

The chain joins TRBV6-1 to TRBJ1-3; TRBD1 might be the D (5 bases). The CDR3 sequence is 12 residues long. The V gene's germline CDR1 is MNHNS and CDR2 SASEGT. V lost 7 bases and J 4 bases, leaving 8 bases between the germline ends. The CDR3 here is CASNNRGNTIYF. Written as DNA, the CDR3 is TGTGCCAGCAACAACAGGGGAAACACCATATATTTT.

Remarks on this clonotype: A much more abundant neighbour one base away suggests this may be a read error. The chain has TRBV30 and TRBJ1-3, with no clear D. From germline, CDR1 is GTSNPN and CDR2 SVGIG (reference sequence). V gave up 4 bases and J gave up 0 bases, with 7 bases separating them. The CDR3 consists of 13 residues. The CDR3 sequence is CAWNGISGNTIYF. Here the CDR3 DNA reads TGTGCCTGGAATGGAATCTCTGGAAACACCATATATTTT.

As to this clonotype: A much larger clone differs from this one at a single base, so this may be a read error. The rearrangement links TRBV28 to TRBJ2-7; a weak D match, TRBD1 (6 bases). Germline V gives CDR1 MDHEN, CDR2 SYDVKM. This CDR3 has 12 amino acids. V was cut by 3 bases and J by 8 bases, with 11 bases left in between. CDR3 protein: CASSFTQGKQYF. Written as DNA, the CDR3 is TGTGCCAGCAGTTTCACTCAGGGGAAGCAGTACTTC.

CDR3: CASSWGQDTDTQYF. The CDR3 coding sequence is TGCGCCAGCAGCTGGGGCCAGGACACAGATACGCAGTATTTT. The rearrangement links TRBV5-1 to TRBJ2-3, with D tentatively TRBD1 (5 bases). Germline V gives CDR1 SGHRS, CDR2 YFSETQ. V lost 3 bases and J 2 bases, leaving 10 bases between the germline ends. The CDR3 covers 14 residues.

This clonotype has at least ten counts. The genes are TRBV30 and TRBJ2-7; D not resolved. This CDR3 is built from 14 residues. V shed 0 bases and J shed 0 bases, with 9 bases lying between them. CDR1 and CDR2 (germline): GTSNPN, SVGIG (reference sequence). CDR3 in amino acids: CAWSVWWGSYEQYF. The CDR3 DNA reads as TGTGCCTGGAGTGTCTGGTGGGGCTCCTACGAGCAGTACTTC.

About this clonotype: This may come from a read error, since a much larger clone is one base off. This chain connects TRBV6-2 or TRBV6-3 to TRBJ2-7; D unclear. The CDR3 totals 15 residues. Germline loops: CDR1 MNHEY, CDR2 SVGEGT. CDR3 coding DNA: TGTGCCAGCAGTTACGGCGGCATTAGCTCCTACGTGCAGTACTTC. Translated: CASSYGGISSYVQYF.

This clonotype was detected only a few times. V usage is TRBV12-3 or TRBV12-4 and J usage is TRBJ2-1; 7 positions agree with TRBD1. V lost 5 bases to trimming and J lost 5 bases; unmatched junction nucleotides: 6. The CDR3 runs to 14 residues. The CDR3 sequence is CASSPRGGHNEQFF. Written as DNA, the CDR3 is TGTGCCAGCAGTCCCAGAGGGGGCCACAATGAGCAGTTCTTC.

This clonotype has at least ten counts. The chain couples TRBV3-1 to TRBJ2-1, with D possibly TRBD2 on 6 matching bases. The CDR3 runs to 15 residues. V was cut by 1 base and J by 4 bases, with 11 bases left in between. The germline CDR1 and CDR2 sequences are LGHDT and YNNKEL (reference sequence). The CDR3 coding sequence is TGTGCCAGCAGCCAAGTACTAGCCCCGTACAATGAGCAGTTCTTC. It is translated as CASSQVLAPYNEQFF.

A remark on this clonotype: Being one base from a much bigger clone, this may be a read error. V and J are TRBV27 and TRBJ2-1, with 13 bases identical to TRBD2. With the DNA end fitting TRBJ2-7 better, the J assignment may be wrong. This CDR3 is built from 16 residues. Germline V gene lookup returns CDR1 MNHEY and CDR2 SMNVEV (reference sequence). The CDR3 bases are TGTGCCAGCAGTCCAGGACTAGCGGGGGCCTACAATGAGCAGTACTTC. It specifies CASSPGLAGAYNEQYF.

The genes are TRBV6-1 and TRBJ2-5; a weak D match, TRBD1 (5 bases). V gave up 1 base and J gave up 6 bases, with 12 bases separating them. The CDR3 covers 14 residues. Germline V gene data show CDR1 as MNHNS and CDR2 as SASEGT. CDR3 bases: TGTGCCAGCAGTGAAGAGGGGAACTCGAAGACCCAGTACTTC. It is translated as CASSEEGNSKTQYF.

There are many counts of this clonotype. The V and J genes are TRBV20-1 and TRBJ2-5; D is ambiguous. Trimming cost V 1 base and J 5 bases, with 14 bases left between them. CDR3 length: 14 residues. Germline V gene data show CDR1 as DFQATT and CDR2 as SNEGSKA (reference sequence). CDR3 DNA: TGCAGTGCTAGAGCGGGCCGCGTTGGGGAGACCCAGTACTTC. This translates into CSARAGRVGETQYF.

V usage is TRBV6-1 and J usage is TRBJ2-2; 10 bases match TRBD2. Germline-derived CDR1 and CDR2 are MNHNS and SASEGT. This CDR3 region has 16 residues. J gave up 3 bases and V 7 bases, and 8 bases lay outside the gene matches. This chain's CDR3 is CASNRELAGHTGELFF. CDR3 DNA sequence: TGTGCCAGCAATAGGGAACTAGCGGGACACACCGGGGAGCTGTTTTTT.

The chain uses TRBV19 and TRBJ1-1, with TRBD1 matching 7 bases. This CDR3 comprises 16 residues. V gave up 4 bases and J gave up 5 bases; unmatched junction bases: 13. Germline-derived CDR1 and CDR2 are LNHDA and SQIVND (reference sequence). As DNA, the CDR3 is TGTGCCAGTAGTAGACTGGGACAGTCCTTGCGGACTGAAGCTTTCTTT. Translation: CASSRLGQSLRTEAFF.

This clonotype was counted at least ten times. The chain has TRBV11-2 and TRBJ2-2; D remains unclear. CDR3 length: 17 amino acids. CDR1 and CDR2 from the germline V gene are SGHAT and FQNNGV. Trimming shortened V by 3 bases and J by 7 bases, and 21 bases separated the two germline ends. Here the CDR3 DNA reads TGTGCCAGCAGCTTTTTAGTCCTGAGTAGCATGGGCGGGGAGCTGTTTTTT. Residues: CASSFLVLSSMGGELFF.

J is TRBJ1-6 and V is TRBV10-3; no clear D. Germline lookup yields CDR1 ENHRY and CDR2 SYGVKD. This CDR3 is built from 14 residues. V lost 3 bases and J 8 bases, leaving 11 bases between the germline ends. Written as DNA, the CDR3 is TGTGCCATCAGTGACGGGGATGGTTATTCACCCCTCCACTTT. Amino acid sequence: CAISDGDGYSPLHF.

The table lists this clonotype with many counts. The rearrangement links TRBV12-3 or TRBV12-4 to TRBJ2-1; 11 nucleotides align to TRBD2. The junction had 8 bases not matched to a gene; V was cut back by 4 bases and J by 9 bases. The length of the CDR3 is 15 residues. The CDR3 reads CASSSIAGGRSEQFF. Here the CDR3 DNA reads TGTGCCAGCAGTTCCATAGCGGGGGGGCGGTCTGAGCAGTTCTTC.

This clonotype was found many times. The chain links TRBV10-2 to TRBJ2-3; D uncertain. The germline V gene encodes CDR1 WSHSY and CDR2 SAAADI. With 0 bases removed from V and 3 bases from J, the gap between germline ends came to 4 bases. This CDR3 is 13 amino acids long. CDR3 coding DNA: TGCGCCAGCAGTGAGTCCACGACAGATACGCAGTATTTT. It translates to CASSESTTDTQYF.

Many counts were recorded for this clonotype. The J gene is TRBJ2-1, the V gene TRBV27, with 11 bases aligning to TRBD2. In germline, CDR1 is MNHEY, CDR2 SMNVEV (reference sequence). The CDR3 sequence is 14 residues long. V trimming: 10 bases; J trimming: 2 bases; junction bases outside the gene matches: 4. The CDR3 loop is CATSTSGTYNEQFF. For the CDR3, the DNA is TGTGCCACCTCGACTAGCGGGACCTACAATGAGCAGTTCTTC.

This clonotype was counted a few times. The rearrangement uses TRBV29-1 and TRBJ2-7; 11 positions match TRBD2. The germline CDR1 and CDR2 sequences are SQVTM and ANQGSEA. Trimming cost V 5 bases and J 4 bases; bases outside gene matches: 7. This CDR3 contains 14 residues. The CDR3 nucleotides read TGCAGCGTTAAACTAGCGGGAGTAGGTTACGAGCAGTACTTC. This sequence encodes CSVKLAGVGYEQYF.

V usage is TRBV12-3 or TRBV12-4 and J usage is TRBJ2-1, with TRBD2 identical over 13 bases. The CDR3 is 16 residues long. The J segment lost 6 bases and the V segment lost 5 bases, leaving 7 bases of the junction unmatched. CDR3 nucleotide sequence: TGTGCCAGCAGTCGAGGACTAGCGGGGGTACTCAATGAGCAGTTCTTC. This gives the protein CASSRGLAGVLNEQFF.

The sample holds a few counts of this clonotype. In DNA form, the CDR3 reads TGTGCCAGCAGCCGCCGGACAGGAACGAACACTGAAGCTTTCTTT. The encoded protein is CASSRRTGTNTEAFF. The chain recombines TRBV7-2 with TRBJ1-1; 7 nucleotides agree with TRBD1. Looked up from germline, CDR1 is SGHTA and CDR2 is FQGNSA. The CDR3 is 15 residues long. The J segment lost 1 base and the V segment lost 5 bases, leaving 7 bases of the junction unmatched.

This clonotype was observed a few times. V and J are TRBV29-1 and TRBJ2-1; tentatively, D is TRBD2 (6 bases). The V end was cut by 7 bases, the J end by 8 bases, with 27 bases between. CDR1 is SQVTM and CDR2 is ANQGSEA in the germline V gene. The length of the CDR3 is 16 residues. CDR3 loop: CSAPLVGREIGYEQFF. The CDR3 nucleotides are TGCAGCGCCCCCCTGGTCGGGCGGGAAATCGGGTATGAGCAGTTCTTC.

The chain employs TRBV29-1 and TRBJ1-1; 11 nucleotides align to TRBD1. Germline trimming cut 6 bases from V and 10 bases from J; bases unmatched to any gene: 7. This CDR3 has 12 residues. CDR1 SQVTM and CDR2 ANQGSEA come from the germline V gene. The CDR3 region is CSVKGQGVRAFF. CDR3 in DNA: TGCAGCGTAAAGGGACAGGGGGTAAGAGCTTTCTTT.